This T cell receptor (beta chain) is drawn from a study of T cells in Graves' hyperthyroidism and ophthalmopathy. Broader study findings: The model's output predicted ophthalmopathy at a median of approximately 6.5 months prior to onset. Separating ophthalmopathy from stable hyperthyroidism was achieved by a 13 V-J model.

This clonotype was seen many times. Its specificity is not known. With duration under 3 months, ophthalmopathy was active: Clinical Activity Score at least 3, NOSPECS at least 4. This CDR3 is built from 15 residues. Germline CDR1 is MDHEN and CDR2 is SYDVKM. With 1 base clipped from V and 7 bases from J, the junction kept 6 bases outside the gene matches. It was RNA transcripts that yielded the amplified TCR beta CDR3 regions. The primer set for the first-round RT-PCR of the TCR CDR3 was HTBI. Via MiXCR, TCRdb re-called the multiplex PCR reads, giving one row per CDR3 protein. The table includes 350,000 to 400,000 distinct CDR3 sequences, around 18% detected once.

The source of this sequence is a man younger than 35 with Graves' ophthalmopathy. Sequences were obtained from blood. V gene TRBV28 combines with J gene TRBJ2-3; 9 positions match TRBD1. This CDR3 is CASSLSGQGENTQYF. CDR3 sequence (DNA): TGTGCCAGCAGTTTATCGGGACAGGGTGAGAATACGCAGTATTTT. The full variable domain, in which reference TRBV28 and TRBJ2-3 provide the parts outside the CDR3, is DVKVTQSSRYLVKRTGEKVFLECVQDMDHENMFWYRQDPGLGLRLIYFSYDVKMKEKGDIPEGYSVSREKKERFSLILESASTNQTSMYLCASSLSGQGENTQYFGPGTRLTVL.